This TCR beta chain was obtained from a study of persistence of HIV-infected CD4 T cells. Study-wide context: Anti-CD3/anti-CD28 stimulation activated a higher proportion of cells than antigen stimulation, with lower memory fraction.

In the case of this clone: Its antigen is undetermined.

Nonspecific anti-CD3/anti-CD28 bead stimulation represents the broad CD4+ T cell repertoire. Responding CD4+ T cells were sorted by upregulation of both CD40 ligand and CD69. Plasma HIV-1 RNA stayed below 50 copies/mL for at least 4 years. CDR3 length equals 16 residues. CDR1 and CDR2 from the germline V gene are SGHNT and YYREEE (reference sequence). V was shortened by 2 bases and J by 0 bases, with 14 bases between the two germline ends. The immunoSEQ assay was version 4, run in survey mode. Using immunoSEQ multiplex PCR, the repertoire was profiled, and TCRdb retains in-frame clones only, with some absent. The sample has fewer than 45,000 clones; about 88% are singletons.

This chain connects TRBV5-4 to TRBJ1-2; a weak D match, TRBD1 (5 bases). The input for sequencing was CD4+ T cells sorted from PBMCs after roughly 18-hour stimulation, taken from a patient who received antiretroviral therapy. The receptor was derived from an adult woman with HIV who was CMV-seropositive. The CDR3 protein is CASSLRRTTSNYGYTF. The CDR3 bases are TGTGCCAGCAGCTTAAGACGGACAACTTCTAACTATGGCTACACCTTC.